The source of this T cell receptor beta chain is a study of T cells after yellow fever vaccination. The overall study: Libraries from low-cell-number fractions were prepared with the SMART-Seq v4 Ultra Low Input RNA kit. Findings and caveats of the study: Reappearing after the booster were most of the clones from primary vaccination (approximately 96% CD4, 88% CD8). Relatively few clonotypes were ones that appeared in both CD4 and CD8 compartments. Compared with primary, the secondary response was weaker and peaked at day 5, not 15.

Per germline, CDR1 SGHNT and CDR2 YYREEE (reference sequence). This CDR3 has 15 residues. Trimming took off 4 bases at V and 6 bases at J, with 20 bases between the two ends. This clonotype was seen ten or more times. Its antigen is as yet unknown. TCRdb ran MiXCR on the 5' RACE reads and lists one entry per CDR3 protein. Found here are just over 250,000 distinct CDR3 sequences, roughly 5% of them singletons; the top ten hold roughly 3%. This TCR derives from a man younger than 35 who received the YFV17D yellow fever vaccine. The V and J genes are TRBV5-4 and TRBJ2-7; D possibly corresponds to TRBD1 (6 bases). Sequencing used CD4+ T cells sorted from PBMCs, obtained on the day of the yellow fever booster vaccination. The CDR3 reads CASSLGATNPGEQYF. CDR3 bases: TGTGCCAGCAGCCTGGGGGCGACGAATCCCGGCGAGCAGTACTTC.